This T cell receptor (beta chain) was documented in a study of blood T cell repertoires in COVID-19. About the study: Acute-phase and convalescent COVID-19 samples originated in the United States, Italy and Spain. Nucleic acid was either cDNA or gDNA, and it came from T cells, B-cell-depleted T cells, or PBMCs.

The assay was immunoSEQ multiplex PCR, and TCRdb's table has in-frame clones only and misses some. The table has about 110,000 clones, around 86% seen once; the top ten hold approximately 4%. In germline, CDR1 is SGHRS, CDR2 YFSETQ. V was pared by 7 bases and J by 4 bases, with 12 bases between. The CDR3 runs to 13 residues. The sequence was obtained from a woman aged 70-85 years with acute or convalescent COVID-19. Sample: peripheral blood. The chain links TRBV5-1 to TRBJ1-3; D possibly corresponds to TRBD1 (5 bases). The CDR3 nucleotides are TGCGCCAGCTCCCCAGGGAACGGAAACACCATATATTTT. Translating it yields CASSPGNGNTIYF.